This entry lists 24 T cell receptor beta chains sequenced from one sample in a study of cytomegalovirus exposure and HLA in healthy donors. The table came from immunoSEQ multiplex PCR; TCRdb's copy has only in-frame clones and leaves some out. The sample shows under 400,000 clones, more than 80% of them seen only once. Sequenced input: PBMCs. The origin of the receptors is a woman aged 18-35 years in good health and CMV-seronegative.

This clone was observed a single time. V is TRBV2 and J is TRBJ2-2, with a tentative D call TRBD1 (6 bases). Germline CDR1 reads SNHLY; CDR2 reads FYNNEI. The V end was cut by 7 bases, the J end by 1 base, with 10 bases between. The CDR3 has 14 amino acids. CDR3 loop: CASMRQENTGELFF. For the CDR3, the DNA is TGTGCCAGCATGAGACAGGAGAACACCGGGGAGCTGTTTTTT.

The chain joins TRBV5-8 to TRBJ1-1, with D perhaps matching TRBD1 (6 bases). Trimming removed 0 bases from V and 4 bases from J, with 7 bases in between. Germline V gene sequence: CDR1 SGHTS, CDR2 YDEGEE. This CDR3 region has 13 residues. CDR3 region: CASSLEGGTEAFF. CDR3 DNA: TGTGCCAGCAGCTTGGAAGGGGGCACTGAAGCTTTCTTT.

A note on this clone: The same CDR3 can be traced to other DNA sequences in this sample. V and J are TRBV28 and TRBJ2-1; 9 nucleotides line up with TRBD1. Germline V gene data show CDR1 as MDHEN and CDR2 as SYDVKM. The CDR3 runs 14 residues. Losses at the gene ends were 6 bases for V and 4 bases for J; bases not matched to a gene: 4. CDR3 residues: CASSLQGAYNEQFF. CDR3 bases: TGTGCCAGCAGCCTACAGGGGGCATACAATGAGCAGTTCTTC.

This CDR3 reads CASSGQGRNTIYF. CDR3 sequence (DNA): TGTGCCAGCAGCGGGCAGGGAAGAAACACCATATATTTT. V and J are TRBV9 and TRBJ1-3; D is perhaps TRBD1 (5 bases). Looked up from germline, CDR1 is SGDLS and CDR2 is YYNGEE. V was trimmed by 3 bases and J by 5 bases, leaving 9 bases between them. The CDR3 spans 13 residues.

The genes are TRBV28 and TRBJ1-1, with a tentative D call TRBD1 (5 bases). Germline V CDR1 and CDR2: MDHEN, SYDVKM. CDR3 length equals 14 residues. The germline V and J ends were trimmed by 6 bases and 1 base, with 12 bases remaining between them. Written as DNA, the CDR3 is TGTGCCAGCAGACAGGCGTGGGGGAACACTGAAGCTTTCTTT. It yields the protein CASRQAWGNTEAFF.

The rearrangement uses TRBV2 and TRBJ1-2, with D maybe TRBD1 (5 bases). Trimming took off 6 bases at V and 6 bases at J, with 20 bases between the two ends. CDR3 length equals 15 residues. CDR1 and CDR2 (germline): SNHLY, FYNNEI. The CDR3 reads CASRGIIQGKDGYTF. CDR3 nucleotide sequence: TGTGCCAGCAGAGGGATTATCCAGGGAAAGGATGGCTACACCTTC.

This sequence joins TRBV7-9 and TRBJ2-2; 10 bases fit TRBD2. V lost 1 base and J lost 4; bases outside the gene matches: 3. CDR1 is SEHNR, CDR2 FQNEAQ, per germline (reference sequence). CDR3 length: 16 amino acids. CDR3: CASSLGLAGATGELFF. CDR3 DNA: TGTGCCAGCAGCTTAGGCCTAGCGGGGGCCACCGGGGAGCTGTTTTTT.

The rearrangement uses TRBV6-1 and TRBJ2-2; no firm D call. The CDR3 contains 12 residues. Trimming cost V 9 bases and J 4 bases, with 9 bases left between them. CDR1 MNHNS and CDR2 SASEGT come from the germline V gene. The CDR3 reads CARSCFTGELFF. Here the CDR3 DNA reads TGTGCCAGGAGCTGTTTCACCGGGGAGCTGTTTTTT.

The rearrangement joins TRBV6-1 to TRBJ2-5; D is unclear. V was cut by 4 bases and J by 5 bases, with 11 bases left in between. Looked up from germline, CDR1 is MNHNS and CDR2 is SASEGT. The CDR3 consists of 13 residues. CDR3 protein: CASSVTHRETQYF. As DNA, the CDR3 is TGTGCCAGCAGTGTCACCCACCGGGAGACCCAGTACTTC.

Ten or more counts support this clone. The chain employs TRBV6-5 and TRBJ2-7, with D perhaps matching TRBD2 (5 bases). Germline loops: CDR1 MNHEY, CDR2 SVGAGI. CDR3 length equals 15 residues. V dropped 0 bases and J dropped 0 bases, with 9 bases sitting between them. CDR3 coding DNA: TGTGCCAGCAGTTACTCGTCTGAGGGCTCCTACGAGCAGTACTTC. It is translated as CASSYSSEGSYEQYF.

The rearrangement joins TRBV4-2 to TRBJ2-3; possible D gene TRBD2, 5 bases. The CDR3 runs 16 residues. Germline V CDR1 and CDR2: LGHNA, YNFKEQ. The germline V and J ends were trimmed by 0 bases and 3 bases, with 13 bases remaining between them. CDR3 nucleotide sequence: TGTGCCAGCAGCCAAGATATGAGGGCGAGAACAGATACGCAGTATTTT. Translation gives CASSQDMRARTDTQYF.

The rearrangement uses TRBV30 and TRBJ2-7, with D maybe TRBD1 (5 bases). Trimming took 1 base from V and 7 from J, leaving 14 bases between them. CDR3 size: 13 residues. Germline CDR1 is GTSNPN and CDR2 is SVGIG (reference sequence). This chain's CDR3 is CAWSGPGHYEQYF. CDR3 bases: TGTGCCTGGAGTGGACCCGGACACTATGAGCAGTACTTC.

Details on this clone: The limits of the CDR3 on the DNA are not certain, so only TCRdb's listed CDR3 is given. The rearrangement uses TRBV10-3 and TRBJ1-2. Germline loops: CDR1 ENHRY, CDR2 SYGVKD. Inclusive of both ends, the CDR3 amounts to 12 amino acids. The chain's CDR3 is CAISTSGDGYTF.

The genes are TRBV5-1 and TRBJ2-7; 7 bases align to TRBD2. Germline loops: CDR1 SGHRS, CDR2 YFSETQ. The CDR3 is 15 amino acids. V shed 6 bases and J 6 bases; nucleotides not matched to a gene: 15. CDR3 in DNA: TGCGCCAGCACATCGGTAGCGGGTATGAGGGGCGAGCAGTACTTC. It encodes CASTSVAGMRGEQYF.

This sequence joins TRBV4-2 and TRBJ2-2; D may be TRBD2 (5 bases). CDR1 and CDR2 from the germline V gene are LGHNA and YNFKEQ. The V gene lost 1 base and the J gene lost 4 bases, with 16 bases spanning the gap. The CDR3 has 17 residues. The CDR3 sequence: CASSQGSGERPTGELFF. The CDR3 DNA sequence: TGTGCCAGCAGCCAAGGCTCGGGTGAGCGGCCCACCGGGGAGCTGTTTTTT.

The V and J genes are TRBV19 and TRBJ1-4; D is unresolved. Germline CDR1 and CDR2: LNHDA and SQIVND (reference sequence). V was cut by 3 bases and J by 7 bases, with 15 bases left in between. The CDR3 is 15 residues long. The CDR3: CASSISGSNAEKLFF. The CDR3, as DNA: TGTGCCAGTAGTATCTCCGGGAGTAACGCTGAAAAACTGTTTTTT.

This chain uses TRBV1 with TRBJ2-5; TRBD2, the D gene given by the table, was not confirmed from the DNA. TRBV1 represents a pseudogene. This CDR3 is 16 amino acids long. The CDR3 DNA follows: TGCACCAGCAGTTCCAATACAGGGAGGGCCCAAGAGACCCAGTACTTC. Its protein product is CTSSSNTGRAQETQYF.

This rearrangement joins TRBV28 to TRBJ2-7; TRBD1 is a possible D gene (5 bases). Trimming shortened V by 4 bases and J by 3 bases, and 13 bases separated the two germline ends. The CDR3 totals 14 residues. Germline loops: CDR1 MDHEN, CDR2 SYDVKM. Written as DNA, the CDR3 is TGTGCCAGCAGTTCCAGCCCGCAGGGCTACGAGCAGTACTTC. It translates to CASSSSPQGYEQYF. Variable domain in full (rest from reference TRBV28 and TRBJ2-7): DVKVTQSSRYLVKRTGEKVFLECVQDMDHENMFWYRQDPGLGLRLIYFSYDVKMKEKGDIPEGYSVSREKKERFSLILESASTNQTSMYLCASSSSPQGYEQYFGPGTRLTVT.

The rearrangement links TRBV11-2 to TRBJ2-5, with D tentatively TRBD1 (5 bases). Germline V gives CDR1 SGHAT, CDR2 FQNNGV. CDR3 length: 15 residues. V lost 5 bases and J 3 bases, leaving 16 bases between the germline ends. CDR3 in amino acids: CASSVGSHRKETQYF. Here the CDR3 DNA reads TGTGCCAGCAGCGTCGGTTCGCACAGGAAAGAGACCCAGTACTTC.

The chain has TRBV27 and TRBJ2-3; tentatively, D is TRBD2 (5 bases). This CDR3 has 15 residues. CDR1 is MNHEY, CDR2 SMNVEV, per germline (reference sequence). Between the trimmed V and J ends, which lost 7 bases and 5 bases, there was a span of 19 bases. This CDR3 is CASTRGSLAGDTQYF. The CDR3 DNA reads TGTGCCAGCACCCGAGGAAGCCTGGCGGGAGATACGCAGTATTTT.

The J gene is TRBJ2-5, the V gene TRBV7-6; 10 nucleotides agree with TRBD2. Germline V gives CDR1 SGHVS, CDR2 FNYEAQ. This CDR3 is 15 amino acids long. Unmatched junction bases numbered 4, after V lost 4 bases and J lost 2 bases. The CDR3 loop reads CASSSASGSQETQYF. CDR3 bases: TGTGCCAGCAGCTCGGCTAGCGGGAGTCAAGAGACCCAGTACTTC.

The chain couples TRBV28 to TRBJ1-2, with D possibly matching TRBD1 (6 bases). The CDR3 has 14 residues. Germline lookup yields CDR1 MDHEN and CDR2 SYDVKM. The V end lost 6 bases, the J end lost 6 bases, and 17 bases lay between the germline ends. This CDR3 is CASSQRQDIDGYTF. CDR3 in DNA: TGTGCCAGCAGCCAGAGACAGGATATAGATGGCTACACCTTC.

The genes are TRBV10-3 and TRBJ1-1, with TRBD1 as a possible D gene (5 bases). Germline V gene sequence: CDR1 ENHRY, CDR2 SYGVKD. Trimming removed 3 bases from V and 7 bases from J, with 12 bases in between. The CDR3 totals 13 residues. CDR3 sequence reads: CAISDGHGGEAFF. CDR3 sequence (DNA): TGTGCCATCAGTGACGGACACGGTGGTGAAGCTTTCTTT.

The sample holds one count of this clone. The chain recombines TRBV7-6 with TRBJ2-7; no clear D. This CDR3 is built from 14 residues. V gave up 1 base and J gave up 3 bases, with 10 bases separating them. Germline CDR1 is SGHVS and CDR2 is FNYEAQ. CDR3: CASSLEAGYYEQYF. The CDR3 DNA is TGTGCCAGCAGCTTAGAGGCAGGTTACTACGAGCAGTACTTC.